A selection of T cell receptor beta chains follows, all from one sample in a study of cytomegalovirus exposure and HLA in healthy donors. Data came from immunoSEQ multiplex PCR; TCRdb stores just in-frame clones and leaves some out. The repertoire table contains about 77,000 clones. The specimen sequenced was PBMCs. These receptors all come from a man between 50 and 59 years old in good health and CMV-seropositive. Both conserved end residues are part of each CDR3. Each record gives: D gene, J gene, V gene, CDR3 protein, CDR3 DNA. A D gene is named only where the DNA matches it firmly.

TRBD1,TRBJ1-4,TRBV5-4,CASSADRSEKLFF,TGTGCCAGCAGCGCGGACAGGAGTGAAAAACTGTTTTTT
TRBD2,TRBJ2-1,TRBV6-5,CASSPGTSGSYEQFF,TGTGCCAGCAGCCCCGGGACTAGCGGGAGTTATGAGCAGTTCTTC
TRBD2,TRBJ2-7,TRBV5-1,CASSLLPRTSGSGAFYEQYF,TGCGCCAGCAGCTTACTACCCCGGACTAGCGGGAGCGGGGCCTTCTACGAGCAGTACTTC
TRBD1,TRBJ1-2,TRBV7-8,CASSSETGGYGYTF,TGTGCCAGCAGCTCAGAGACAGGGGGCTATGGCTACACCTTC
NA,TRBJ2-2,TRBV2,CASSVGTGTGELFF,TGTGCCAGCAGTGTCGGGACTGGCACCGGGGAGCTGTTTTTT
TRBD1,TRBJ1-5,TRBV6-5,CASSYSGQASNQPQHF,TGTGCCAGCAGTTACTCGGGACAGGCGAGCAATCAGCCCCAGCATTTT
TRBD1,TRBJ1-1,TRBV5-1,CASSPGTGHTEAFF,TGCGCCAGCAGCCCCGGGACAGGCCATACCGAAGCTTTCTTT
TRBD2,TRBJ2-5,TRBV7-9,CASSLRGQETQYF,TGTGCCAGCAGCTTGCGGGGGCAAGAGACCCAGTACTTC
NA,TRBJ2-2,TRBV7-3,CASSLRGGIGELFF,TGTGCCAGCAGCTTAAGGGGGGGCATCGGGGAGCTGTTTTTT
TRBD2,TRBJ2-1,TRBV2,CASSEFQRELAGGPSNNEQFF,TGTGCCAGCAGTGAATTCCAACGAGAACTAGCGGGAGGTCCCTCTAACAATGAGCAGTTCTTC
NA,TRBJ2-3,TRBV5-1,CASSYPRDSSTDTQYF,TGCGCCAGCAGCTATCCTCGGGACTCGAGCACAGATACGCAGTATTTT
NA,TRBJ1-5,TRBV15,CATSRELRTLRFNQPQHF,TGTGCCACCAGCAGAGAGCTCCGGACACTGAGGTTCAATCAGCCCCAGCATTTT
TRBD2,TRBJ2-3,TRBV4-1,CASSLIGLAEDTQYF,TGCGCCAGCAGCCTAATCGGACTAGCTGAGGATACGCAGTATTTT
NA,TRBJ1-1,TRBV7-9,CASSGQANTEAFF,TGTGCCAGCAGCGGACAAGCGAACACTGAAGCTTTCTTT
TRBD1,TRBJ1-6,TRBV2,CASSETQGVTYNSPLHF,TGTGCCAGCAGTGAAACCCAGGGGGTCACCTATAATTCACCCCTCCACTTT
NA,TRBJ2-6,TRBV6-5,CASSYSSGGANVLTF,TGTGCCAGCAGTTACTCGTCGGGTGGGGCCAACGTCCTGACTTTC
NA,TRBJ2-2,TRBV9,CASSPSRGYTGELFF,TGTGCCAGCAGCCCCTCCCGGGGGTACACCGGGGAGCTGTTTTTT
TRBD2,TRBJ2-1,TRBV9,CASSVGTSGRSNEQFF,TGTGCCAGCAGCGTAGGGACTAGCGGGAGATCGAATGAGCAGTTCTTC
TRBD1,TRBJ1-1,TRBV7-7,CASSLGQGTEAFF,TGTGCCAGCAGCTTGGGACAGGGGACTGAAGCTTTCTTT
TRBD1,TRBJ1-2,TRBV5-1,CASSPGTGGYGYTF,TGCGCCAGCAGCCCCGGGACAGGGGGTTATGGCTACACCTTC
NA,TRBJ2-3,TRBV5-6,CASSLLRSAQYF,TGTGCCAGCAGCCTATTACGGAGTGCGCAGTATTTT
TRBD1,TRBJ1-1,TRBV28,CASSLGTANTEAFF,TGTGCCAGCAGTTTAGGGACAGCGAACACTGAAGCTTTCTTT
NA,TRBJ2-3,TRBV19,CASSIDPGQDTQYF,TGTGCCAGTAGTATAGATCCCGGACAAGATACGCAGTATTTT
TRBD2,TRBJ2-1,TRBV11-2,CASSSTISSGRAGQFF,TGTGCCAGCAGCTCCACCATCTCTAGCGGGAGGGCCGGGCAGTTCTTC
NA,TRBJ2-1,TRBV29-1,CSDQLDISYNEQFF,TGCAGCGACCAACTGGACATCTCCTACAATGAGCAGTTCTTC
NA,TRBJ2-1,TRBV10-2,CASSVTRSDNEQFF,TGCGCCAGCAGTGTAACCCGCAGCGACAATGAGCAGTTCTTC
NA,TRBJ1-1,TRBV29-1,CSVRGGNTEAFF,TGCAGCGTCCGGGGAGGTAACACTGAAGCTTTCTTT
NA,TRBJ1-2,TRBV27,CASSRDSPYYGYTF,TGTGCCAGCAGTCGGGACTCTCCCTACTATGGCTACACCTTC
NA,TRBJ2-4,TRBV6-5,CASRGLQGNIQYF,TGTGCCAGCAGAGGGCTCCAGGGAAACATTCAGTACTTC
TRBD1,TRBJ1-2,TRBV18,CASSPEGATGNYGYTF,TGTGCCAGCTCACCGGAGGGGGCGACAGGGAACTATGGCTACACCTTC
TRBD1,TRBJ1-1,TRBV5-1,CASSANRGMRGTEAFF,TGCGCCAGCAGCGCCAACAGGGGAATGAGAGGCACTGAAGCTTTCTTT
NA,TRBJ2-2,TRBV28,CASSRGGTGELFF,TGTGCCAGCAGTAGGGGAGGCACCGGGGAGCTGTTTTTT
NA,TRBJ1-1,TRBV15,CATSRDRLLNTEAFF,TGTGCCACCAGCAGAGACAGGCTTTTGAACACTGAAGCTTTCTTT
NA,TRBJ2-3,TRBV5-1,CASSSDSLSTDTQYF,TGCGCCAGCAGCTCGGACAGCCTCAGCACAGATACGCAGTATTTT
TRBD2,TRBJ2-1,TRBV10-3,CAISLSPTSGSTDEQFF,TGTGCCATCAGCCTCTCCCCTACTAGCGGGAGTACCGATGAGCAGTTCTTC
TRBD1,TRBJ2-1,TRBV11-3,CASSKDRGSYNEQFF,TGTGCCAGCAGCAAGGACAGGGGTTCGTACAATGAGCAGTTCTTC
TRBD1,TRBJ1-2,TRBV19,CASSDGQGGVYGYTF,TGTGCCAGTAGTGATGGACAGGGAGGGGTGTATGGCTACACCTTC
TRBD2,TRBJ2-5,TRBV5-1,CASSLDPGGGETQYF,TGCGCCAGCAGCTTGGATCCCGGGGGGGGAGAGACCCAGTACTTC
NA,TRBJ1-2,TRBV4-2,CASSQDQGSYGYTF,TGTGCCAGCAGCCAAGATCAGGGGTCCTATGGCTACACCTTC
NA,TRBJ1-6,TRBV5-6,CASSAGGGYGNSPLHF,TGTGCCAGCAGCGCCGGGGGGGGGTACGGGAATTCACCCCTCCACTTT
NA,TRBJ1-1,TRBV11-2,CASSRGVNTEAFF,TGTGCCAGCAGCCGGGGGGTGAACACTGAAGCTTTCTTT
TRBD2,TRBJ2-3,TRBV5-4,CASSLEAGGHTDTQYF,TGTGCCAGCAGCTTGGAAGCGGGGGGGCACACAGATACGCAGTATTTT
NA,TRBJ2-3,TRBV19,CASRPKGSTDTQYF,TGTGCCAGTAGGCCGAAGGGGAGCACAGATACGCAGTATTTT
NA,TRBJ1-2,TRBV11-2,CASSLEADTYYGYTF,TGTGCCAGCAGCTTAGAGGCCGACACATACTATGGCTACACCTTC
NA,TRBJ2-3,TRBV7-2,CASSLELDTQYF,TGTGCCAGCAGCTTAGAACTCGATACGCAGTATTTT
NA,TRBJ1-5,TRBV7-3,CASSLLGQNHQPQHF,TGTGCCAGCAGCTTATTAGGACAGAACCATCAGCCCCAGCATTTT